The source of this T cell receptor beta chain is a study of blood T cell repertoires in COVID-19. Overall study context: Acute and convalescent COVID-19 specimens originated in the United States, Italy and Spain. From T cells, B-cell-depleted T cells, or PBMCs came the material, which was cDNA or gDNA.

The authors' processing: Amplification from reference gene primers served as the basis for estimated nucleated cell counts. Only in-frame clones appear in the TCRdb table, and some are missing; sequencing was by immunoSEQ multiplex PCR. That table is the source of V, J and clone size, and D and trimming were worked out from the DNA. Counted here are 150,000 to 190,000 clones, 75% to 85% occurring once; the ten biggest clones make up roughly 0.52%. This CDR3 has 13 residues. Germline V lookup: CDR1 LNHDA, CDR2 SQIVND (reference sequence). Trimming shortened V by 1 base and J by 7 bases, and 11 bases separated the two germline ends.

The source material was peripheral blood. This TCR derives from a man aged 55 to 70 with acute or convalescent COVID-19. This chain links TRBV19 with TRBJ2-7, with a weak D call TRBD1 (6 bases). In DNA form, the CDR3 reads TGTGCCAGTAGTATAGCAGGGGCGAGGGAGCAGTACTTC. Translating gives CASSIAGAREQYF.